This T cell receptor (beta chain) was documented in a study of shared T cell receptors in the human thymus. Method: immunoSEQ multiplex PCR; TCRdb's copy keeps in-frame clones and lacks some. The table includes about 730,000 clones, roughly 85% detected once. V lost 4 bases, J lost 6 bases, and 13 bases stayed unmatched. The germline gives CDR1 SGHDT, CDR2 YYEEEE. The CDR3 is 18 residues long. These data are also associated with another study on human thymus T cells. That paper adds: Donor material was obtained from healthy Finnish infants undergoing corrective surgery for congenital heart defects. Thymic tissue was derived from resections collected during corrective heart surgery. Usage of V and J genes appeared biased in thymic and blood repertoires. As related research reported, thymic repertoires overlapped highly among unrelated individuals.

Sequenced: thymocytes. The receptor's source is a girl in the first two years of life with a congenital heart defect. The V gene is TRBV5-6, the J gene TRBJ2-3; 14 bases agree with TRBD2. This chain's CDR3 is CASSRNGLAGGRADTQYF. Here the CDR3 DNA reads TGTGCCAGCAGCCGAAACGGACTAGCGGGGGGTCGCGCTGATACGCAGTATTTT.